This TCR beta chain was obtained from a study of blood T cell repertoires in COVID-19. The wider study: Italy, Spain and the United States were the sources of the convalescent and acute COVID-19 samples. T cells, B-cell-depleted T cells, or PBMCs supplied cDNA or gDNA.

How the authors handled the data: Nucleated cell number was recorded as an estimate derived from reference gene primer amplification. Repertoires were generated with immunoSEQ multiplex PCR, while TCRdb's copy carries only in-frame clones and drops some. The DNA was the basis for D and trimming; V, J and clone size are from that table. Here the sample spans under 300,000 clones, approximately 85% being singletons. This clonotype was obtained from a woman in her seventies with acute or convalescent COVID-19. The specimen was peripheral blood.

The CDR3, as DNA: TGTGCCAGCAGCTTGAGAGACAGGGGTTACGAGCAGTACTTC. Translation gives CASSLRDRGYEQYF. The chain is built from TRBV7-9 and TRBJ2-7; 8 bases match TRBD1. CDR1 and CDR2 from the germline V gene are SEHNR and FQNEAQ (reference sequence). The CDR3 is 14 residues long. The V gene end was trimmed by 3 bases and the J gene end by 4 bases; junction bases not matched to a gene: 5.